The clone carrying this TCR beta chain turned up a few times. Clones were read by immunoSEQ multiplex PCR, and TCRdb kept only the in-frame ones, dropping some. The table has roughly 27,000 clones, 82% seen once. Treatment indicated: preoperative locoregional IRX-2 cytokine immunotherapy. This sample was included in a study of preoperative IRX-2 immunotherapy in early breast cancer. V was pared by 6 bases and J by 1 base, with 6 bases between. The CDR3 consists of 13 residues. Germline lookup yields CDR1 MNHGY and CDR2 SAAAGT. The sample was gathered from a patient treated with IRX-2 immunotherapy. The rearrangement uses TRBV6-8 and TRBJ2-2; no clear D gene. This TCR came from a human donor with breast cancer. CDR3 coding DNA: TGTGCCAGCAGCCCCGGGAACACCGGGGAGCTGTTTTTT. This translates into CASSPGNTGELFF.